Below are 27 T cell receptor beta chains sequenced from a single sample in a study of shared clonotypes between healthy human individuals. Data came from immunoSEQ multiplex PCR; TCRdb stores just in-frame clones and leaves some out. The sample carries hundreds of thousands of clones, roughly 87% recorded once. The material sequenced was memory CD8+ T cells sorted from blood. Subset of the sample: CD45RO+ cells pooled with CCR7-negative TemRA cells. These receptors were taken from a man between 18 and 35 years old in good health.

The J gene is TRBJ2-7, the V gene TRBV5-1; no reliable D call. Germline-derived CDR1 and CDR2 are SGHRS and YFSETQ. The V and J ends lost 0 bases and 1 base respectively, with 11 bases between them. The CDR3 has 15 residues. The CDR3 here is CASSLEGSFSYEQYF. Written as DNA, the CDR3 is TGCGCCAGCAGCTTGGAGGGCAGTTTTTCCTACGAGCAGTACTTC.

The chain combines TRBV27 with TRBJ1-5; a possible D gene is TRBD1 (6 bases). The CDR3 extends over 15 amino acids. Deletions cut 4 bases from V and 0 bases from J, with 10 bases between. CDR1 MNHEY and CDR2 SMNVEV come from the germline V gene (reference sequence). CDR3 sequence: CASSSGTYSNQPQHF. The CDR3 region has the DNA TGTGCCAGCAGTTCCGGGACATATAGCAATCAGCCCCAGCATTTT.

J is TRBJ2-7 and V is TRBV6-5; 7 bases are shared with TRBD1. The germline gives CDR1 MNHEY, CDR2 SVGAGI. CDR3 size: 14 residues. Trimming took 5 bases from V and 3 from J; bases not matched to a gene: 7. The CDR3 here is CASSPGTDYYEQYF. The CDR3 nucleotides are TGTGCCAGCAGTCCTGGGACAGACTACTACGAGCAGTACTTC.

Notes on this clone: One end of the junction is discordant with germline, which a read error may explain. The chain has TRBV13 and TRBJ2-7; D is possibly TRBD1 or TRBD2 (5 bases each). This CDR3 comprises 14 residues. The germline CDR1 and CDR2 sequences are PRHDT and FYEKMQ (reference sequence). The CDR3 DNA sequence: TGTGCCAGCAGCCTAGGGACCCAAGGGGATGTGCAGTACTTC. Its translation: CASSLGTQGDVQYF.

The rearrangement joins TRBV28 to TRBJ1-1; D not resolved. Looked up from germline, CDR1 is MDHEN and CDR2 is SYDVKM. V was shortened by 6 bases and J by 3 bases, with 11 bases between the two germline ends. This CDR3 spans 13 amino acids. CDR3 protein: CASSPGWDTEAFF. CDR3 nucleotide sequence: TGTGCCAGCAGCCCGGGGTGGGACACTGAAGCTTTCTTT.

The CDR3 is CASSSSRDRGRMDEKLFF. CDR3 in DNA: TGTGCCAGCAGTTCAAGCCGGGACAGGGGGCGTATGGATGAAAAACTGTTTTTT. The chain carries TRBV27 and TRBJ1-4, with TRBD1 matching over 12 bases. Per germline, CDR1 MNHEY and CDR2 SMNVEV (reference sequence). CDR3 size: 18 residues. J gave up 6 bases and V 4 bases, and 12 bases lay outside the gene matches.

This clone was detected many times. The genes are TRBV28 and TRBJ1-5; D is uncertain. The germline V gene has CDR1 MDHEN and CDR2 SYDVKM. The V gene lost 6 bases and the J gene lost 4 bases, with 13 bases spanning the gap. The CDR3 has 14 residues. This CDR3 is CASSPIYGNQPQHF. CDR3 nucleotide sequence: TGTGCCAGCAGCCCGATATACGGGAATCAGCCCCAGCATTTT.

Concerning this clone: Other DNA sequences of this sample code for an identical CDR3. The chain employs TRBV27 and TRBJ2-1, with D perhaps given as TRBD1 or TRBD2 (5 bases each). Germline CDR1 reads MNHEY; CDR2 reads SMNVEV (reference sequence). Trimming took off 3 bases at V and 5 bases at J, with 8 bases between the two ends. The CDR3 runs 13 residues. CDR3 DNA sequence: TGTGCCAGCAGTTTGGGACGGAACAATGAGCAGTTCTTC. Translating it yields CASSLGRNNEQFF.

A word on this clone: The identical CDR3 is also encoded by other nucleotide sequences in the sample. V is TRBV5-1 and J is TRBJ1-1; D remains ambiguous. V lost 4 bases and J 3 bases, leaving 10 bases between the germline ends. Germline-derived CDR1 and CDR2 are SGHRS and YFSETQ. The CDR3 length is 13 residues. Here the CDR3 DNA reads TGCGCCAGCAGCCTGCGCGGATACACTGAAGCTTTCTTT. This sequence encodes CASSLRGYTEAFF. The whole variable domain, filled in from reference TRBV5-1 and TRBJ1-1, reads KAGVTQTPRYLIKTRGQQVTLSCSPISGHRSVSWYQQTPGQGLQFLFEYFSETQRNKGNFPGRFSGRQFSNSRSEMNVSTLELGDSALYLCASSLRGYTEAFFGQGTRLTVV.

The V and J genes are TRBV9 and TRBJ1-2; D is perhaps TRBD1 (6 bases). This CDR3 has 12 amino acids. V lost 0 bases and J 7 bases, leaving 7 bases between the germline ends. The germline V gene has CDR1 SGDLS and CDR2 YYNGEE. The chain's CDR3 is CASSVEGGGYTF. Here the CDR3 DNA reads TGTGCCAGCAGCGTAGAGGGGGGTGGCTACACCTTC.

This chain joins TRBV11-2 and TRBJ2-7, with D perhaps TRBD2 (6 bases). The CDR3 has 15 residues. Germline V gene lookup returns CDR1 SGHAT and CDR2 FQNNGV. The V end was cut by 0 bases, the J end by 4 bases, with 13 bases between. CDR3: CASSLEGEARYEQYF. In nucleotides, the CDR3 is TGTGCCAGCAGCTTAGAGGGGGAGGCCCGGTACGAGCAGTACTTC.

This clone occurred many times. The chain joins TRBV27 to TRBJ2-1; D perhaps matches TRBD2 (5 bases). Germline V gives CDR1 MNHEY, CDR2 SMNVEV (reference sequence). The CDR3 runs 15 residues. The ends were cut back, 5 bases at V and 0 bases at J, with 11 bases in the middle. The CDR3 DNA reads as TGTGCCAGCAGTCCCTCCGGGGACTCCTACAATGAGCAGTTCTTC. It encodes CASSPSGDSYNEQFF.

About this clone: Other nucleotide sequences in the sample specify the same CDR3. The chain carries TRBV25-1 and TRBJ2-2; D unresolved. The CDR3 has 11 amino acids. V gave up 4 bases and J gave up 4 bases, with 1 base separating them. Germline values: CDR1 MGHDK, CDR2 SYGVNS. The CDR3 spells CASSVTGELFF. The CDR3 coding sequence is TGTGCCAGCAGTGTCACCGGGGAGCTGTTTTTT.

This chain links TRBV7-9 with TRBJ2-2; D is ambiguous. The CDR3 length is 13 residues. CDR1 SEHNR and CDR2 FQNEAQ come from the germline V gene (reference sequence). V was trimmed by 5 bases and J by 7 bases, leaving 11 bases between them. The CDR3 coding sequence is TGTGCCAGCAGCCCACTGGAGAGCGGGGAGCTGTTTTTT. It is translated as CASSPLESGELFF.

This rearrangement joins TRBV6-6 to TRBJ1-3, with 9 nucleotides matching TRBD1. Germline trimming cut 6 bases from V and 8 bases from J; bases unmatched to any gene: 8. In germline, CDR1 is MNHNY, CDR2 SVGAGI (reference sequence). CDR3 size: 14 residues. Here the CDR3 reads CASRLTGGKDTIYF. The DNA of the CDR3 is TGTGCCAGCAGACTAACAGGGGGCAAGGACACCATATATTTT.

Written as DNA, the CDR3 is TGTGCCAGCAGCCCACCCGGGACTACCACAGATACGCAGTATTTT. Translating gives CASSPPGTTTDTQYF. The chain joins TRBV9 to TRBJ2-3, with TRBD2 identical over 7 bases. Germline loops: CDR1 SGDLS, CDR2 YYNGEE. The CDR3 is made up of 15 amino acids. The J segment lost 2 bases and the V segment lost 4 bases, leaving 7 bases of the junction unmatched.

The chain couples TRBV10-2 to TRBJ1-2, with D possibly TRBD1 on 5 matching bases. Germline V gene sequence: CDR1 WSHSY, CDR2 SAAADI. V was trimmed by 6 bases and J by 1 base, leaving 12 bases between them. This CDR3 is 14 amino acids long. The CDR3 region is CASRPGRSNYGYTF. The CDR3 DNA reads TGCGCCAGCAGACCGGGACGGAGTAACTATGGCTACACCTTC.

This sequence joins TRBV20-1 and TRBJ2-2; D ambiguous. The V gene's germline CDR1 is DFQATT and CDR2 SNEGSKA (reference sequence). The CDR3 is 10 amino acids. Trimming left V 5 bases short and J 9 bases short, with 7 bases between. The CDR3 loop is CSAPRRELFF. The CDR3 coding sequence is TGCAGTGCTCCCCGCCGGGAGCTGTTTTTT.

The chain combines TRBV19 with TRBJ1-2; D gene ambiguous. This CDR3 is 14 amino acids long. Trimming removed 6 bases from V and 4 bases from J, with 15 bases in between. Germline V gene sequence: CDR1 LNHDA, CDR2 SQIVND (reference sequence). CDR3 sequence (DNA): TGTGCCAGTAGCGAACGGTCCTGGGGCTATGGCTACACCTTC. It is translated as CASSERSWGYGYTF.

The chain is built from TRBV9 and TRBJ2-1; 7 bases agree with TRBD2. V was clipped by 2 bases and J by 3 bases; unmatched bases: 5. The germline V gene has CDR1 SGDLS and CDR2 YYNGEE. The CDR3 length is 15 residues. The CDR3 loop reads CASSVSGVSYNEQFF. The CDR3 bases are TGTGCCAGCAGCGTGAGCGGGGTGAGCTACAATGAGCAGTTCTTC.

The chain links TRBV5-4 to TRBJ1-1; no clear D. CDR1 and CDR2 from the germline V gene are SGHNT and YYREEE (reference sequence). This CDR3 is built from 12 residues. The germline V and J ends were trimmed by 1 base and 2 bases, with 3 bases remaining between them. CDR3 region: CASSLSNTEAFF. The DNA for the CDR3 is TGTGCCAGCAGCTTGAGCAACACTGAAGCTTTCTTT.

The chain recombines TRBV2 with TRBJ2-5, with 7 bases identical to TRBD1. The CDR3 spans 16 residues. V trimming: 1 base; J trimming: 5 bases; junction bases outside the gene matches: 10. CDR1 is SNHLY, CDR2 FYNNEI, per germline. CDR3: CASSEGGRGRWETQYF. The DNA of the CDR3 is TGTGCCAGCAGTGAAGGTGGTAGGGGGCGTTGGGAGACCCAGTACTTC.

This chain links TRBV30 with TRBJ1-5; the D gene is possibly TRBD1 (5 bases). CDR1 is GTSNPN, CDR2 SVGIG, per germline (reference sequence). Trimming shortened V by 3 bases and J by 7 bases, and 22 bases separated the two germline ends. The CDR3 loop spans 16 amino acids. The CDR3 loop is CAWSERQLMVRQPQHF. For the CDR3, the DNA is TGTGCCTGGAGCGAACGACAGTTGATGGTGAGGCAGCCCCAGCATTTT.

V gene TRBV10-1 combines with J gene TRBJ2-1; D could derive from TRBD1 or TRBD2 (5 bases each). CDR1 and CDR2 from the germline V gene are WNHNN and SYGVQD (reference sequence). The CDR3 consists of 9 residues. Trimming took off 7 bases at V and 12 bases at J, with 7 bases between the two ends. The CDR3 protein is CASKGRQFF. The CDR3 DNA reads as TGCGCCAGCAAGGGACGGCAGTTCTTC.

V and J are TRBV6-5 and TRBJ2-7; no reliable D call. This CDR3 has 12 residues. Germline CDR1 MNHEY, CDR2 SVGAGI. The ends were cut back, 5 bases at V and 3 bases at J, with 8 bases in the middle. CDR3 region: CASSAGRYEQYF. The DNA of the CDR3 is TGTGCCAGCAGTGCCGGTCGCTACGAGCAGTACTTC.

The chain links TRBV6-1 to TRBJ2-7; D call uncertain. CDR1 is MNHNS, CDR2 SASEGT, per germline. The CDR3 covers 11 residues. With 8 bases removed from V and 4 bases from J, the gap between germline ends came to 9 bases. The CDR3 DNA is TGTGCCAGCGGTACAGCGTACGAGCAGTACTTC. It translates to CASGTAYEQYF.

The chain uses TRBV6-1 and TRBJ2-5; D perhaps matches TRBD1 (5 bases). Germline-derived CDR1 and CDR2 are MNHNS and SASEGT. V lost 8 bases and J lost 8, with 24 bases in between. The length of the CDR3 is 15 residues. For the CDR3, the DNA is TGTGCCAGCGGTACGAGATTTAATTTCAGGGAAACCCAGTACTTC. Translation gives CASGTRFNFRETQYF.